This is a list of T cell receptor beta chains from one sample in a study of post-analysis software for immune sequencing data. Via MiXCR, TCRdb re-called the PCR reads, giving one row per CDR3 protein. Here the sample spans roughly 870,000 distinct CDR3 sequences, 53% being singletons. The sample was blood. The origin of the receptors is a girl aged 10 to 17 with multiple sclerosis. The CDR3 runs from the conserved cysteine through the conserved F or W. A D gene is named only where the DNA matches it firmly. Size values are once, few and many counts, or a class for expanded clones, and some rows have none.

D gene | clone size | J gene | V gene | CDR3 protein | CDR3 DNA
NA | few | TRBJ2-5 | TRBV29-1 | CSVTGQTQYF | TGCAGCGTTACTGGGCAGACCCAGTACTTC
NA | NA | TRBJ2-5 | TRBV20-1 | CSAIRDTQRAIQETQYF | TGCAGTGCCATACGGGACACACAAAGGGCGATCCAAGAGACCCAGTACTTC
TRBD1 | NA | TRBJ2-5 | TRBV7-2 | CASSWGQHQETQYF | TGTGCCAGCAGCTGGGGACAGCATCAAGAGACCCAGTACTTC
TRBD1 | few | TRBJ1-2 | TRBV29-1 | CSVAEGQAYYGYTF | TGCAGCGTCGCTGAGGGACAGGCGTACTATGGCTACACCTTC
NA | few | TRBJ1-2 | TRBV6-5 | CASRQGANYGYTF | TGTGCCAGCAGGCAAGGGGCTAACTATGGCTACACCTTC
TRBD1 | NA | TRBJ2-3 | TRBV6-2/TRBV6-3 | CASSPYRGLWTDTQYF | TGTGCCAGCAGTCCTTACAGGGGGCTGTGGACAGATACGCAGTATTTT
TRBD2 | NA | TRBJ2-1 | TRBV5-1 | CASSYGTSGRAAEQFF | TGCGCCAGCAGCTACGGGACTAGCGGGAGGGCCGCTGAGCAGTTCTTC
NA | few | TRBJ2-4 | TRBV7-2 | CASSHDKNIQYF | TGTGCCAGCAGCCATGATAAAAACATTCAGTACTTC
TRBD1 | few | TRBJ1-2 | TRBV29-1 | CSVRQGVDGYTF | TGCAGCGTAAGACAGGGAGTGGATGGCTACACCTTC
NA | NA | TRBJ2-4 | TRBV28 | CASRMQGEENIQYF | TGTGCCAGCAGGATGCAGGGGGAGGAAAACATTCAGTACTTC
NA | NA | TRBJ1-5 | TRBV4-1 | CASSQEGSNQPQHF | TGCGCCAGCAGCCAAGAAGGGAGCAATCAGCCCCAGCATTTT
NA | NA | TRBJ1-2 | TRBV5-1 | CASSLARDQKGGYGYTF | TGCGCCAGCAGCTTGGCCAGGGACCAAAAAGGGGGCTATGGCTACACCTTC
NA | few | TRBJ2-5 | TRBV20-1 | CSARRQYQETQYF | TGCAGTGCTAGGCGACAGTACCAAGAGACCCAGTACTTC
TRBD2 | NA | TRBJ2-7 | TRBV6-5 | CASSPTGTMNEQYF | TGTGCCAGCAGTCCTACGGGGACTATGAACGAGCAGTACTTC
TRBD2 | NA | TRBJ2-5 | TRBV5-1 | CASSAGLAGAGGQETQYF | TGCGCCAGCAGCGCCGGACTAGCGGGGGCTGGGGGGCAAGAGACCCAGTACTTC
NA | few | TRBJ1-4 | TRBV6-5 | CASSSTREATNEKLFF | TGTGCCAGCAGTTCCACGCGTGAGGCAACTAATGAAAAACTGTTTTTT
TRBD2 | NA | TRBJ2-5 | TRBV29-1 | CSVVPLAGVGKTQYF | TGCAGCGTTGTTCCACTAGCGGGAGTAGGAAAGACCCAGTACTTC
TRBD2 | NA | TRBJ2-1 | TRBV29-1 | CSVRGRESYNEQFF | TGCAGCGTCCGAGGGAGGGAATCCTACAATGAGCAGTTCTTC
NA | few | TRBJ2-3 | TRBV25-1 | CASSEGGSVSDTQYF | TGTGCCAGCAGTGAAGGAGGTTCCGTCTCAGATACGCAGTATTTT
TRBD1 | NA | TRBJ1-2 | TRBV6-2/TRBV6-3 | CASNDRVGYGYTF | TGTGCCAGCAACGACAGGGTTGGCTATGGCTACACCTTC
NA | NA | TRBJ2-7 | TRBV7-2 | CASSLYGPYEQYF | TGTGCCAGCAGCTTATACGGCCCCTACGAGCAGTACTTC
TRBD1 | NA | TRBJ2-1 | TRBV7-9 | CASRPTGQGINEQFF | TGTGCCAGCAGACCAACGGGACAGGGCATAAATGAGCAGTTCTTC
NA | few | TRBJ2-5 | TRBV4-1 | CASSQEYQETQYF | TGCGCCAGCAGCCAAGAGTACCAAGAGACCCAGTACTTC
NA | NA | TRBJ2-4 | TRBV4-2 | CASSRRLAKNIQYF | TGTGCCAGCAGCCGGCGGCTAGCCAAAAACATTCAGTACTTC